The clone carrying this T cell receptor beta chain was detected only once. The antigen is not known. Some clones are missing from TCRdb's copy, which holds only in-frame ones; the method was immunoSEQ multiplex PCR. The sample includes about 140,000 clones, 80% to 90% seen only once; the top ten take 7.5% to 8.5%. Losses at the gene ends were 5 bases for V and 0 bases for J; bases not matched to a gene: 3. Germline V lookup: CDR1 SEHNR, CDR2 FQNEAQ (reference sequence). CDR3 length: 15 amino acids. These data belong to a study of cytomegalovirus exposure and HLA in healthy donors. Study observations and caveats: According to reports, the classifier identified cytomegalovirus status with high specificity and sensitivity. Within the approximately 130 validation repertoires, first-cohort TCR clusters tended to co-occur, according to a later analysis. The study flagged fewer than 200 TCR beta chains as cytomegalovirus-associated.

This receptor was obtained from a woman aged 18-35 years in good health and CMV-seropositive. This chain links TRBV7-9 with TRBJ2-1; 8 bases match TRBD2. The sequenced material came from PBMCs. The CDR3 sequence: CASSLSGGSYNEQFF. CDR3 nucleotide sequence: TGTGCCAGCAGCCTAAGCGGGGGCTCCTACAATGAGCAGTTCTTC.